This TCR beta chain is drawn from a study of T-cell memory formation after mild COVID-19. Germline values: CDR1 MNHEY, CDR2 SVGAGI. The CDR3 runs to 15 residues. With V trimmed by 4 bases and J by 4 bases, 6 bases remained unmatched. Study findings and constraints: Confirmation of SARS-CoV-2 specificity was lacking for second-wave clones peaking day 37. Later expanders leaned toward CD4+, whereas clones contracting from day 15 to 85 were balanced CD4/CD8. Some clones that responded turned up in pre-infection memory, which suggests that cross-reactive memory joined in. The main location of contracting CD4+ clones was CM and EM, and that of contracting CD8+ clones was EMRA.

On this clonotype: Antigen: not known.

A single record per CDR3 protein comes from TCRdb applying MiXCR to the 5' RACE reads. The table lists hundreds of thousands of distinct CDR3 sequences, about an eighth of them singletons. Sequencing was done on a sample of PBMCs or a T cell subset sorted from them (not recorded which). This sequence joins TRBV6-5 and TRBJ2-7; TRBD2 agrees at 11 bases. The sequence derives from a man younger than 35 who had mild COVID-19 (a few samples of this study predate the infection). Cell type and time point are not known. CDR3 residues: CASSWPSGGKYEQYF. For the CDR3, the DNA is TGTGCCAGCAGTTGGCCTAGCGGGGGGAAGTACGAGCAGTACTTC.